These T cell receptor beta chains were read from a single sample in a study of low-dose radiotherapy and immunotherapy resistance in tumors. TCRdb re-called the reads through MiXCR, storing one row per CDR3 protein. This table has roughly 90,000 distinct CDR3 sequences, about 20% appearing once. The source material was PBMCs, sampled after low-dose radiotherapy plus immunotherapy. The receptors shown here come from a female donor with ovarian cancer. Both conserved end residues are part of each CDR3. The D gene is left open where the match is weak. Clone size appears in some rows only: once, few, many, or a class for an expanded clone.

-	TRBV19	-	TRBJ2-2	CASSMSGELFFF	-
-	TRBV20-1	few	TRBJ1-2	CSAQHANYGYTF	TGCAGTGCGCAGCACGCTAACTATGGCTACACCTTC
-	TRBV28	-	TRBJ1-4	CASTDPGGQFNEKLFF	TGTGCCAGCACCGACCCCGGAGGGCAGTTCAATGAAAAACTGTTTTTT
-	TRBV19	-	TRBJ1-2	CASSTDSYGYTF	TGTGCCAGTAGTACGGACAGCTATGGCTACACCTTC
-	TRBV19	many	TRBJ2-7	CASKITEMSYEQYF	TGTGCCAGTAAAATTACTGAGATGAGTTACGAGCAGTACTTC
-	TRBV28	-	TRBJ2-7	CAITPQGSHYEQYF	TGTGCCATCACTCCCCAGGGGTCTCACTACGAGCAGTACTTC
TRBD1	TRBV4-1	many	TRBJ2-5	CASSQDPGQVPSQETQYF	TGCGCCAGCAGCCAAGACCCAGGACAGGTGCCTTCCCAAGAGACCCAGTACTTC
TRBD2	TRBV5-1	many	TRBJ2-4	CASSLSAGGQLYKNIQYF	TGCGCCAGCAGCTTATCAGCGGGGGGCCAACTTTACAAAAACATTCAGTACTTC
-	TRBV28	once	TRBJ2-3	CASSPLASTDTQYF	TGTGCCAGCAGCCCCCTGGCTAGCACAGATACGCAGTATTTT
-	TRBV19	-	TRBJ1-1	CASKGWGTEENTEAFF	TGTGCCAGTAAGGGGTGGGGGACGGAGGAAAACACTGAAGCTTTCTTT
-	TRBV30	many	TRBJ2-5	CAWSVLRAGRTQETQYF	TGTGCCTGGAGTGTACTCAGGGCAGGCCGCACTCAAGAGACCCAGTACTTC
-	TRBV3-1	many	TRBJ1-4	CASSRKSTNEKLFF	TGTGCCAGCAGCCGGAAATCAACTAATGAAAAACTGTTTTTT
TRBD2	TRBV27	many	TRBJ2-7	CASSRTSGIYEQYF	TGTGCCAGCAGCCGGACTAGCGGGATCTACGAGCAGTACTTC
-	TRBV7-5	-	TRBJ2-3	CISVPAASDPGLSTQYF	-
-	TRBV28	-	TRBJ1-6	CASSFDSSYNSPLHF	TGTGCCAGCAGTTTCGACAGCTCCTATAATTCACCCCTCCACTTT
TRBD1	TRBV7-2	many	TRBJ2-1	CASSGRSRQGYNEQFF	TGTGCCAGCAGCGGTCGTTCGAGACAGGGGTACAATGAGCAGTTCTTC
-	TRBV6-2/TRBV6-3	many	TRBJ1-3	CASSALTAWGASGNTIYF	TGTGCCAGCAGTGCCTTGACAGCCTGGGGGGCCTCTGGAAACACCATATATTTT
-	TRBV7-2	many	TRBJ1-2	CASSLDRYGYTF	TGCGCCAGCAGCTTGGACCGGTATGGCTACACCTTC
-	TRBV7-2	many	TRBJ1-2	CASSLSFAPRVNGYTF	TGTGCCAGCAGCTTATCCTTCGCCCCGAGGGTCAATGGCTACACCTTC
-	TRBV6-2/TRBV6-3	few	TRBJ1-2	CASSLFRAGGYTF	TGTGCCAGCAGTCTTTTTCGAGCGGGGGGCTACACCTTC
-	TRBV30	-	TRBJ1-2	CAWRGGSLGGYTF	TGTGCCTGGAGGGGGGGGAGTTTAGGTGGCTACACCTTC
TRBD2	TRBV28	many	TRBJ2-5	CASSLIGGRPDLQYF	TGTGCCAGCAGTTTAATTGGCGGGAGGCCCGATCTCCAGTACTTC
-	TRBV29-1	many	TRBJ2-7	CSVEDRGHRVF	TGCAGCGTTGAAGATCGCGGGCATCGGGTCTTC
-	TRBV5-1	many	TRBJ2-7	CASSAIGGRIYEQYF	TGCGCCAGCAGCGCCATAGGGGGACGGATCTACGAGCAGTACTTC
TRBD1	TRBV7-2	-	TRBJ1-2	CANSPGQVYGYTF	TGTGCCAACAGCCCAGGACAGGTCTATGGCTACACCTTC
-	TRBV5-1	many	TRBJ2-7	CASSFDGYEQYF	TGCGCCAGCAGCTTCGACGGGTACGAGCAGTACTTC
-	TRBV9	many	TRBJ1-6	CASSTQGQTPVHF	TGTGCCAGCAGCACTCAAGGACAAACTCCTGTTCACTTT
-	TRBV5-1	many	TRBJ2-7	CASSLEGSYEQYF	TGCGCCAGCAGCTTGGAAGGGTCCTACGAGCAGTACTTC
TRBD1	TRBV7-2	many	TRBJ1-1	CASSLVPGGNTEAFF	TGTGCCAGCAGCTTAGTACCAGGGGGTAACACTGAAGCTTTCTTT
-	TRBV5-1	-	TRBJ1-2	CASSLARGLYDGYTF	TGCGCCAGCAGCTTGGCCCGGGGGCTCTACGATGGCTACACCTTC
-	TRBV5-1	many	TRBJ2-7	CASSLVSLSYEQYF	TGCGCCAGCAGCTTGGTCAGCCTCTCCTACGAGCAGTACTTC